The rows below give T cell receptor beta chains drawn from one sample of a study of spatial heterogeneity in lung cancer. MiXCR was run by TCRdb on the 5' RACE reads, yielding one entry per CDR3 protein. The data show some 78,000 distinct CDR3 sequences, with 8% seen just once and 6.8% held by the top ten. The sequencing here drew on PBMCs, taken at surgery. The receptors were gathered from a male donor with early-stage non-small cell lung cancer. CDR3s include the opening cysteine and the closing phenylalanine or tryptophan. The order of the fields is D gene, clone size, J gene, V gene, CDR3 protein, CDR3 DNA. The D gene is left open where the match is weak. The listing skips clone size in some rows; elsewhere it reads once, few, many or a size class.

TRBD2	many	TRBJ2-3	TRBV29-1	CSVEYGLGGGNTQYF	TGCAGCGTTGAATACGGACTAGGTGGCGGTAATACGCAGTATTTT
TRBD1	many	TRBJ2-3	TRBV24-1	CATSRTGDTDTQYF	TGTGCCACCAGCCGGACAGGGGATACAGATACGCAGTATTTT
TRBD2	many	TRBJ2-1	TRBV3-1	CASSQGLADNEQFF	TGTGCCAGCAGCCAAGGCCTAGCGGACAATGAGCAGTTCTTC
TRBD1	many	TRBJ2-1	TRBV12-3/TRBV12-4	CASSSSRLQGVSRNEQFF	TGTGCCAGCAGTTCTAGCCGACTACAGGGGGTATCAAGAAATGAGCAGTTCTTC
.	many	TRBJ1-1	TRBV5-1	CASSSEVARGTEAFF	TGCGCCAGCAGCTCCGAGGTCGCCCGGGGCACTGAAGCTTTCTTT
.	.	TRBJ1-2	TRBV20-1	CSASDRNYGYTF	TGCAGTGCTTCCGACAGGAACTATGGCTACACCTTC
.	few	TRBJ2-3	TRBV7-2	CASSLVGAGTIYTDTQYF	TGTGCCAGCAGCTTAGTTGGGGCAGGGACGATCTATACAGATACGCAGTATTTT
TRBD1	.	TRBJ2-4	TRBV5-4	CASSSMVDRGRENIQYF	TGTGCCAGCAGCTCGATGGTGGACAGGGGGCGGGAAAACATTCAGTACTTC
.	many	TRBJ1-2	TRBV29-1	CSTMDGTICSF	TGCAGCACTATGGACGGCACGATTTGTTCCTTC
.	many	TRBJ1-2	TRBV5-1	CASSLALDGYTF	TGCGCCAGCAGCTTGGCCCTGGATGGCTACACCTTC
.	.	TRBJ2-2	TRBV2	CASSEEFTGELFF	TGTGCCAGCAGTGAAGAGTTCACCGGGGAGCTGTTTTTT
.	many	TRBJ2-1	TRBV21-1	CASSTKGSYNEQFF	TGTGCCAGCAGCACTAAGGGATCTTACAATGAGCAGTTCTTC
TRBD2	.	TRBJ2-1	TRBV12-3/TRBV12-4	CATPSTEGGDYNEQFF	TGTGCCACACCATCTACGGAGGGAGGGGACTACAATGAGCAGTTCTTC
.	few	TRBJ1-1	TRBV5-1	CASSWRQNTEAFF	TGCGCCAGCAGCTGGAGACAGAACACTGAAGCTTTCTTT
TRBD2	many	TRBJ2-7	TRBV27	CASSSGSVYEQYF	TGTGCCAGCAGTAGCGGGAGCGTCTACGAGCAGTACTTC
.	many	TRBJ2-7	TRBV3-1	CASSPLLGPPYYEQYF	TGTGCCAGCAGCCCGCTGCTAGGACCCCCATACTACGAGCAGTACTTC
TRBD2	many	TRBJ2-1	TRBV27	CASSFMSGESNEQFF	TGTGCCAGCAGTTTCATGAGCGGGGAGTCCAATGAGCAGTTCTTC
.	.	TRBJ1-1	TRBV29-1	CSVKKMNTEAFF	TGCAGCGTAAAAAAAATGAACACTGAAGCTTTCTTT
.	many	TRBJ2-2	TRBV5-4	CASSLEVSGELFF	TGTGCCAGCAGCTTGGAAGTCTCCGGGGAGCTGTTTTTT
.	many	TRBJ2-2	TRBV5-1	CASSLADTGELFF	TGCGCCAGCAGCTTGGCCGACACCGGGGAGCTGTTTTTT
.	.	TRBJ2-7	TRBV5-6	CASSPTIPSYEQYF	TGTGCCAGCAGCCCTACGATCCCCTCCTACGAGCAGTACTTC
.	many	TRBJ2-3	TRBV10-3	CATQGGDTDTQYF	TGTGCCACCCAGGGGGGCGACACAGATACGCAGTATTTT
TRBD1	many	TRBJ1-1	TRBV15	CATSRGGTAPEAFF	TGTGCCACCAGCAGGGGGGGGACAGCCCCTGAGGCTTTCTTT
.	many	TRBJ1-1	TRBV10-2	CASGRGDNTEAFF	TGCGCCAGTGGGAGAGGGGACAACACTGAAGCTTTCTTT
.	many	TRBJ1-1	TRBV28	CASSLVQGGTEAFF	TGTGCCAGCAGTTTAGTACAGGGAGGAACTGAAGCTTTCTTT
.	few	TRBJ1-6	TRBV3-1	CASSQEIPGQSNSPLHF	TGTGCCAGCAGCCAAGAAATCCCAGGACAGTCAAATTCACCCCTCCACTTT
TRBD2	few	TRBJ2-7	TRBV7-6	CASTLTSGSDEQYF	TGTGCCAGCACCCTGACTAGCGGGAGCGACGAGCAGTACTTC
TRBD2	many	TRBJ2-5	TRBV25-1	CASSEAGGQETQYF	TGTGCCAGCAGTGAGGCGGGAGGGCAGGAGACCCAGTACTTC
.	many	TRBJ2-1	TRBV7-2	CASSINEQFF	TGTGCCAGCAGCATCAATGAGCAGTTCTTC
.	many	TRBJ2-1	TRBV20-1	CSARDPLASSYNEQFF	TGCAGTGCTAGAGATCCCCTAGCGAGCTCCTACAATGAGCAGTTCTTC
TRBD1	few	TRBJ2-7	TRBV29-1	CSVEKGGRTSEQYF	TGCAGCGTTGAAAAAGGGGGCCGGACGAGCGAGCAGTACTTC
.	many	TRBJ2-1	TRBV7-2	CASSLAAGKISYNEQFF	TGTGCCAGCAGCCTTGCGGCGGGTAAGATTTCCTACAATGAGCAGTTCTTC